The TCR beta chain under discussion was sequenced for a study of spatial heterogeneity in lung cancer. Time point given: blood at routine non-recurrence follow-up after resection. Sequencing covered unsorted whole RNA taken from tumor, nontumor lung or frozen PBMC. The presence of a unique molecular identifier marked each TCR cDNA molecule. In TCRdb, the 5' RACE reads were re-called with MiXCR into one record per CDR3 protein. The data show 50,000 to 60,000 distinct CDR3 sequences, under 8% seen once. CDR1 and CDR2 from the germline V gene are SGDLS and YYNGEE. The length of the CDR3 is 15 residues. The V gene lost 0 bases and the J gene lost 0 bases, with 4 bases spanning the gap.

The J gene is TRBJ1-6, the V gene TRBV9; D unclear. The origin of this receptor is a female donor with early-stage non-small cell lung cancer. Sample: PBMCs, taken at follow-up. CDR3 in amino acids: CASSVDSSYNSPLHF. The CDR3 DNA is TGTGCCAGCAGCGTAGACAGCTCCTATAATTCACCCCTCCACTTT.